This TCR beta chain is from a study of T-cell reconstitution after alpha-beta-depleted transplantation in children. Whole-study results and caveats: Reported findings indicate that, about two months after transplant, alpha-beta T cells came from several hundred expanded clones, which were derived from non-depleted graft cells. By one year post-transplant, T-cell counts and diversity largely arose from T cells that were newly produced. There were some patients whose high TCRbeta diversity at day 60 came from surviving recipient T cells and thymic progenitors.

Concerning this clonotype itself: The antigen is unknown.

Unique molecular identifiers were incorporated during preparation of the TCRbeta library. TCRdb redid the calling of the PCR reads with MiXCR, one entry per CDR3 protein. In the table there are about 980,000 distinct CDR3 sequences, 25% to 35% of which are singletons. The CDR3 extends over 14 amino acids. V lost 0 bases and J lost 1, with 6 bases in between. The V gene's germline CDR1 is SGHVS and CDR2 FQNEAQ. This chain connects TRBV7-8 to TRBJ2-5; D gene unclear. The sequence was collected from a boy in the first two years of life who had a stem cell transplant for SCID, so the T cells may come from the graft donor. The input for sequencing was PBMCs, mostly from graft donor cells, taken 360 days after TCRalphabeta/CD19-depleted stem cell transplant. CDR3 coding DNA: TGTGCCAGCAGCTTAGCGCCTACCCAAGAGACCCAGTACTTC. Its translation is CASSLAPTQETQYF.